This record concerns one T cell receptor beta chain sequence. What it binds is not known. Nominally healthy donors provided the samples, though records likely missed some immune exposures. The PCR was carried out with 60 Vbeta primers and 13 Jbeta primers. Produced via immunoSEQ multiplex PCR; TCRdb's table is partial and in-frame only. The repertoire has approximately 120,000 clones, roughly 82% of them found once; the top ten carry roughly 13%. This sample is drawn from a study of cytomegalovirus exposure and HLA in healthy donors. Study results and caveats: In vitro experiments confirmed that a few CMV-associated chains were specific for CMV antigens. In an earlier analysis, most TCR beta V segments were productive about 87% or about 30% of the time. According to a later analysis, donors in an Asian-associated ancestry cluster reportedly had fewer N-insertions than the roughly 670-donor mean.

Germline lookup yields CDR1 SNHLY and CDR2 FYNNEI. Trimming removed 1 base from V and 0 bases from J; junction bases left unmatched: 3. The CDR3 has 15 amino acids. The specimen was PBMCs. The gene calls are TRBV2 and TRBJ2-7; TRBD2 matches at 7 bases. The source is a woman aged 40-49 years in good health and CMV-seropositive. CDR3 sequence: CASSEGLAASYEQYF. DNA for the CDR3: TGTGCCAGCAGTGAAGGTCTAGCGGCCTCCTACGAGCAGTACTTC.